The subject of this entry is one T cell receptor (beta chain). The antigen is unknown. The data are from a study of cytomegalovirus exposure and HLA in healthy donors. Primers included in the PCR were 60 Vbeta and 13 Jbeta primers. In the authors' workflow: Approximately 87 million unique TCR beta chains, roughly 11 million shared, were counted in a later analysis. The data were produced by immunoSEQ multiplex PCR, yet TCRdb's version contains in-frame clones alone and is incomplete. V, J and clone size are those of that table, while D and trimming were read from the DNA. This repertoire shows about 240,000 clones, over 70% found once; its top ten account for less than 8.5%. Whole-study results and caveats: Many donors carried some public TCRs, although rarity characterized most TCR sequences. The investigators catalogued 150 to 200 TCR beta chains as cytomegalovirus-associated.

The germline V gene has CDR1 SGHAT and CDR2 FQNNGV. The CDR3 extends over 14 amino acids. V dropped 5 bases and J dropped 7; count of bases not matched to a gene: 6. What was sequenced was PBMCs. V gene TRBV11-2 combines with J gene TRBJ2-7; TRBD2 matches at 12 bases. The source of this sequence is a woman aged 60-70 years in good health and CMV-seropositive. CDR3 bases: TGTGCCAGCAGCCCCGGGACTAGCGGGTGGGAGCAGTACTTC. This codes for CASSPGTSGWEQYF.